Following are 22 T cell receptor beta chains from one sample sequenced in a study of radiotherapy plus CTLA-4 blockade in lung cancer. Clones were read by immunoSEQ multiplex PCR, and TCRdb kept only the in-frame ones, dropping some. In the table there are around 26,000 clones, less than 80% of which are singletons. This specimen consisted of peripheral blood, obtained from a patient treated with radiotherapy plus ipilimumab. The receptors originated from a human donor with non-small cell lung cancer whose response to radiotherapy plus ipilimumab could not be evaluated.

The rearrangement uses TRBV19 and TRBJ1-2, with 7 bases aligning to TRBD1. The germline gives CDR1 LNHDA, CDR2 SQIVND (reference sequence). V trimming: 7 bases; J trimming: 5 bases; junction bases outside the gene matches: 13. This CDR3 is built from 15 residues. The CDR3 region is CASTILTGKFYGYTF. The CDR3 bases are TGTGCCAGTACTATTCTGACAGGGAAGTTTTATGGCTACACCTTC.

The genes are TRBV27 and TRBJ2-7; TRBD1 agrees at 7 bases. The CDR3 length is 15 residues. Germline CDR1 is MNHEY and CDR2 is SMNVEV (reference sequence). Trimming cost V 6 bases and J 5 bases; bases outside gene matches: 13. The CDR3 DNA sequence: TGTGCCAGCAGCACCGTCGTGACAGGGCGGCACGAGCAGTACTTC. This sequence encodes CASSTVVTGRHEQYF.

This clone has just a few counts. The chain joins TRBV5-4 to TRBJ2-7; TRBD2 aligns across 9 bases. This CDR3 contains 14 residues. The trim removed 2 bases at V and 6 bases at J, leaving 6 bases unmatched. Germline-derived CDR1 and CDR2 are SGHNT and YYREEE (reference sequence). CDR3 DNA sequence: TGTGCCAGCAGCTTCGGGCGGGAGGGCCGCGAGCAGTACTTC. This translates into CASSFGREGREQYF.

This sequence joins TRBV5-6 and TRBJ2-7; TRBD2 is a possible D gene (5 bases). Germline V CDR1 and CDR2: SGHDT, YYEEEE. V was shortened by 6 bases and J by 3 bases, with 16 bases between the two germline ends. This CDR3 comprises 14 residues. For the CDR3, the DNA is TGTGCCAGCATCCAAACGGGATCCCTCTACGAGCAGTACTTC. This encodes CASIQTGSLYEQYF.

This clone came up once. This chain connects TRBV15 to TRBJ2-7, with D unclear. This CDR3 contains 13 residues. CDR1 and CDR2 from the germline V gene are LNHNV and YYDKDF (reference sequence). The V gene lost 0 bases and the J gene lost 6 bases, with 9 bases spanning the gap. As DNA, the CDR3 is TGTGCCACCAGCAGAGATTTTAGTTCCGAGCAGTACTTC. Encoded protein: CATSRDFSSEQYF.

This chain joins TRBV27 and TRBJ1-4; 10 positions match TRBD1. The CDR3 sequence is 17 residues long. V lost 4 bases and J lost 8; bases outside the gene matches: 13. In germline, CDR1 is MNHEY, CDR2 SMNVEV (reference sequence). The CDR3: CASSYSRDRGRREKLFF. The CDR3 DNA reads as TGTGCCAGCAGTTATTCCCGGGACAGGGGTCGGCGAGAAAAACTGTTTTTT. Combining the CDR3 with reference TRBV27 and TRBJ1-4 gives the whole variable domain EAQVTQNPRYLITVTGKKLTVTCSQNMNHEYMSWYRQDPGLGLRQIYYSMNVEVTDKGDVPEGYKVSRKEKRNFPLILESPSPNQTSLYFCASSYSRDRGRREKLFFGSGTQLSVL.

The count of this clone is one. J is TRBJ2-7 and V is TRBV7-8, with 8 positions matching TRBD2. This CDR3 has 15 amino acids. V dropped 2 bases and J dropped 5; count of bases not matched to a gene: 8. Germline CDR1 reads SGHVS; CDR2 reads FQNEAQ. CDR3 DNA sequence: TGTGCCAGCAGCTTAAGGCTAGCGGGTCCTGACGAGCAGTACTTC. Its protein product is CASSLRLAGPDEQYF. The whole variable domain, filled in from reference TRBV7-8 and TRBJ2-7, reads GAGVSQSPRYKVAKRGQDVALRCDPISGHVSLFWYQQALGQGPEFLTYFQNEAQLDKSGLPSDRFFAERPEGSVSTLKIQRTQQEDSAVYLCASSLRLAGPDEQYFGPGTRLTVT.

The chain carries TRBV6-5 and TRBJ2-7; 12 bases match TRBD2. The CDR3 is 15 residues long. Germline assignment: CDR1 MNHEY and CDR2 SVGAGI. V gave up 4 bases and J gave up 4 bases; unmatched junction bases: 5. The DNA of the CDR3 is TGTGCCAGCAGTTCACTGACTAGCGGGAGTTACGAGCAGTACTTC. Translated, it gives CASSSLTSGSYEQYF.

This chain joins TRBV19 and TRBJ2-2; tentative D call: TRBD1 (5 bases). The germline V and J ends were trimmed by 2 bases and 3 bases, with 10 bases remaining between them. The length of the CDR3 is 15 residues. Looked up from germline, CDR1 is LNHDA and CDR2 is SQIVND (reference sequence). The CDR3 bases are TGTGCCAGTAGTATAAGGCAGGGCGACACCGGGGAGCTGTTTTTT. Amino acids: CASSIRQGDTGELFF. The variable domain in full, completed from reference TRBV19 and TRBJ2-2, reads DGGITQSPKYLFRKEGQNVTLSCEQNLNHDAMYWYRQDPGQGLRLIYYSQIVNDFQKGDIAEGYSVSREKKESFPLTVTSAQKNPTAFYLCASSIRQGDTGELFFGEGSRLTVL.

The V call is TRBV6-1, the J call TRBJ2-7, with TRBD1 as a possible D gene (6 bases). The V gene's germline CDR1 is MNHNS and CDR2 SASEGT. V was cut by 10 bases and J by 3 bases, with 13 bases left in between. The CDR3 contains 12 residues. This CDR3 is CATPGTNYEQYF. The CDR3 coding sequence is TGTGCCACTCCCGGGACAAACTACGAGCAGTACTTC.

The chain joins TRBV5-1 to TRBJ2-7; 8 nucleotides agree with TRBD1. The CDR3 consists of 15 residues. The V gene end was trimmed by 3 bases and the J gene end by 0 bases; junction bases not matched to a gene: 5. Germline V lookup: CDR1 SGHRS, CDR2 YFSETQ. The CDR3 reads CASSWGTGSSYEQYF. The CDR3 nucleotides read TGCGCCAGCAGCTGGGGGACAGGTAGCTCCTACGAGCAGTACTTC.

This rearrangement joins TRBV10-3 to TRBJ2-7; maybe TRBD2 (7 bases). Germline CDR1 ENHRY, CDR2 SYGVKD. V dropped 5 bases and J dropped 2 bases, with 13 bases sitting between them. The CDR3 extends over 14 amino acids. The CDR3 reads CAISQRGGTYEQYF. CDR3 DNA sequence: TGTGCCATCAGTCAGAGGGGGGGAACCTACGAGCAGTACTTC.

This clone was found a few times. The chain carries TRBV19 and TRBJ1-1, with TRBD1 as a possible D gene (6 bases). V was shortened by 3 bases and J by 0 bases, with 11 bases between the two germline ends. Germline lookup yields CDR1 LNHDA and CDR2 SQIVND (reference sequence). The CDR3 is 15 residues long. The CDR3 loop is CASSIPDRLNTEAFF. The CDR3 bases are TGTGCCAGTAGTATTCCGGACAGACTGAACACTGAAGCTTTCTTT.

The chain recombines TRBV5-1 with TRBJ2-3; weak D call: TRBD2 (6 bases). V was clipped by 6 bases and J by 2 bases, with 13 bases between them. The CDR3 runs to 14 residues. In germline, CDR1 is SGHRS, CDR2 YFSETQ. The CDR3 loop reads CASMRRGPTDTQYF. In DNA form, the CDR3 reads TGCGCCAGCATGAGGCGGGGCCCCACAGATACGCAGTATTTT.

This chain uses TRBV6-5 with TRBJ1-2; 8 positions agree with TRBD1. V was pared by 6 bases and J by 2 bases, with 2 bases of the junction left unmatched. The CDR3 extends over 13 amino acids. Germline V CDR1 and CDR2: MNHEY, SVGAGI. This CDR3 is CASSRQGNYGYTF. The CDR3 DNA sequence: TGTGCCAGCAGCCGACAGGGGAACTATGGCTACACCTTC.

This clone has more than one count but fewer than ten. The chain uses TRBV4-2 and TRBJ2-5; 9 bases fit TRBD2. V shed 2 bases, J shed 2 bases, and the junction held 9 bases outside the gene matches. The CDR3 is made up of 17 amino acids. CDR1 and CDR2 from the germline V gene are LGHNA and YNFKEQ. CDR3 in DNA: TGTGCCAGCAGCCAAACCACTAGCGGGCCGAGTCAAGAGACCCAGTACTTC. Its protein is CASSQTTSGPSQETQYF.

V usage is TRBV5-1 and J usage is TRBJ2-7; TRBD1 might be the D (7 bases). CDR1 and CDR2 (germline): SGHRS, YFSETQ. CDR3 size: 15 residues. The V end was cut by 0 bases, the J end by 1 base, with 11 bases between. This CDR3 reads CASSLVGGQSYEQYF. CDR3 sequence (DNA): TGCGCCAGCAGCTTGGTGGGGGGACAGTCCTACGAGCAGTACTTC.

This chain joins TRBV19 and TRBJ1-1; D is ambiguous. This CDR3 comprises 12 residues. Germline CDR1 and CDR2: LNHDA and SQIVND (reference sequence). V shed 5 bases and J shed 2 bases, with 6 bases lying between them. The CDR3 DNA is TGTGCCAGTAGTCCCACAAACACTGAAGCTTTCTTT. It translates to CASSPTNTEAFF.

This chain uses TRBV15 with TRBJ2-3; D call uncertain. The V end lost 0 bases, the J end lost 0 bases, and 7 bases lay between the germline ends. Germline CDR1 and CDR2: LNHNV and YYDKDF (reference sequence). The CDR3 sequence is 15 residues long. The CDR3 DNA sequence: TGTGCCACCAGCAGAGATGGTGGCAGCACAGATACGCAGTATTTT. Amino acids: CATSRDGGSTDTQYF.

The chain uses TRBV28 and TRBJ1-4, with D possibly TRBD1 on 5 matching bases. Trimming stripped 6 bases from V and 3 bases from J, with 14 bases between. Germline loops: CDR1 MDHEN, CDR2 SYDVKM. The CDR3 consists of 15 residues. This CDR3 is CASRWRGMANEKLFF. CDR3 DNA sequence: TGTGCCAGCAGATGGAGGGGTATGGCTAATGAAAAACTGTTTTTT.

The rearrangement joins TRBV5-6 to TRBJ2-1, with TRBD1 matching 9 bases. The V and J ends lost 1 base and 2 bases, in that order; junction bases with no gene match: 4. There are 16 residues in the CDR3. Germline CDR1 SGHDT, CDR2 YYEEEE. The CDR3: CASSLFGTGTYNEQFF. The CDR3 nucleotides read TGTGCCAGCAGCTTGTTTGGGACAGGGACCTACAATGAGCAGTTCTTC.

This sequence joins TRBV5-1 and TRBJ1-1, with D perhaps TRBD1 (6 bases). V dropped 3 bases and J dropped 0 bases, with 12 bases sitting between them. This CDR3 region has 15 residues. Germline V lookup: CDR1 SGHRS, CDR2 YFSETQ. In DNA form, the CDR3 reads TGCGCCAGCAGCTGGCTACAGGGAATGAACACTGAAGCTTTCTTT. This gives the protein CASSWLQGMNTEAFF.